The 6 T cell receptor beta chains presented below share a single source sample, sequenced in a study of cytomegalovirus exposure and HLA in healthy donors. Primers for the PCR totalled 60 Vbeta and 13 Jbeta. TCRdb's table, derived via immunoSEQ multiplex PCR, lists solely in-frame clones and lacks some. The sample lists around 150,000 clones; approximately 80% were seen once. Sample: PBMCs. Source of these receptors: a woman aged 25 to 45 in good health and CMV-seropositive.

This clone was recorded once. The chain links TRBV11-2 to TRBJ2-5; 8 bases align to TRBD2. There are 13 residues in the CDR3. V gave up 9 bases and J gave up 5 bases; unmatched junction bases: 8. Per germline, CDR1 SGHAT and CDR2 FQNNGV. CDR3: CASGRGVRETQYF. The CDR3, as DNA: TGTGCCAGTGGGCGGGGGGTCCGGGAGACCCAGTACTTC.

The genes are TRBV29-1 and TRBJ1-2; 10 bases agree with TRBD1. The ends lost 6 bases at V and 2 bases at J; junction bases unmatched: 3. The germline V gene encodes CDR1 SQVTM and CDR2 ANQGSEA. This CDR3 is built from 13 residues. The CDR3 nucleotides read TGCAGCGTGGCGGGACAGGGGAACTATGGCTACACCTTC. As protein: CSVAGQGNYGYTF.

The chain couples TRBV15 to TRBJ2-3, with D unresolved. Trimming shortened V by 0 bases and J by 14 bases, and 21 bases separated the two germline ends. Germline V CDR1 and CDR2: LNHNV, YYDKDF (reference sequence). The CDR3 consists of 15 residues. CDR3 coding DNA: TGTGCCACCAGCAGAGATAATATGGAAGCTAGAATTGCGTATTTT. It yields the protein CATSRDNMEARIAYF.

This clone was seen a handful of times. The rearrangement joins TRBV9 to TRBJ1-3; no clear D gene. The CDR3 sequence is 16 residues long. V lost 0 bases and J 8 bases, leaving 18 bases between the germline ends. The germline gives CDR1 SGDLS, CDR2 YYNGEE. CDR3 nucleotide sequence: TGTGCCAGCAGCGTAGGTCCGACGAACGCCCGGGACACCATATATTTT. Protein: CASSVGPTNARDTIYF.

J is TRBJ2-7 and V is TRBV15; no definite D call. This CDR3 is 15 amino acids long. Germline lookup yields CDR1 LNHNV and CDR2 YYDKDF (reference sequence). Trimming stripped 0 bases from V and 0 bases from J, with 9 bases between. The CDR3 here is CATSRDYASSYEQYF. The CDR3 region has the DNA TGTGCCACCAGCAGAGATTACGCGAGCTCCTACGAGCAGTACTTC.

The rearrangement joins TRBV5-6 to TRBJ1-5, with 7 bases identical to TRBD1. Looked up from germline, CDR1 is SGHDT and CDR2 is YYEEEE. The CDR3 consists of 16 residues. The trim removed 2 bases at V and 3 bases at J, leaving 8 bases unmatched. The CDR3 loop reads CASSFSTGMNNQPQHF. CDR3 bases: TGTGCCAGCAGCTTCTCGACAGGGATGAACAATCAGCCCCAGCATTTT. The whole variable domain, filled in from reference TRBV5-6 and TRBJ1-5, reads DAGVTQSPTHLIKTRGQQVTLRCSPKSGHDTVSWYQQALGQGPQFIFQYYEEEERQRGNFPDRFSGHQFPNYSSELNVNALLLGDSALYLCASSFSTGMNNQPQHFGDGTRLSIL.